The 8 T cell receptor beta chains given below trace back to one sample, sequenced in a study of metastatic and nonmetastatic thyroid tumors. Each patient went into thyroid surgery without having received any treatment. TCRdb re-called the PCR reads through MiXCR. In the table there are tens of thousands of clones, 9.5% to 13% of which are singletons. The source material was blood. These receptor sequences come from a female donor with papillary thyroid cancer or a benign thyroid nodule (not recorded which). Some clones in this sample may be carry-over from other donors' samples.

This clone was observed at least ten times. The chain carries TRBV5-5 and TRBJ1-2, with D maybe TRBD1 (5 bases). Per germline, CDR1 SGHKS and CDR2 YYEKEE (reference sequence). The ends were cut back, 0 bases at V and 1 base at J, with 10 bases in the middle. The CDR3 totals 15 residues. The CDR3 here is CASSLEAGSNYGYTF. The CDR3 region has the DNA TGTGCCAGCAGCTTGGAGGCAGGGAGTAACTATGGCTACACCTTC.

The chain joins TRBV9 to TRBJ2-5, with D tentatively TRBD2 (6 bases). This CDR3 is 15 amino acids long. CDR1 SGDLS and CDR2 YYNGEE come from the germline V gene. V lost 7 bases, J lost 1 base, and 17 bases lay in between. In DNA form, the CDR3 reads TGTGCCAGCGGGTCTAGCGCACACCCCCAAGAGACCCAGTACTTC. Amino acid sequence: CASGSSAHPQETQYF. The full variable domain, in which reference TRBV9 and TRBJ2-5 provide the parts outside the CDR3, is DSGVTQTPKHLITATGQRVTLRCSPRSGDLSVYWYQQSLDQGLQFLIQYYNGEERAKGNILERFSAQQFPDLHSELNLSSLELGDSALYFCASGSSAHPQETQYFGPGTRLLVL.

This clone showed up just a few times. The DNA of the CDR3 is TGTGCCAGCAGCTCGGATTTACAGGGGACGACTGAAGCTTTCTTT. Residues: CASSSDLQGTTEAFF. The rearrangement uses TRBV7-9 and TRBJ1-1, with TRBD1 matching 7 bases. The J segment lost 5 bases and the V segment lost 4 bases, leaving 10 bases of the junction unmatched. The CDR3 is made up of 15 amino acids. CDR1 is SEHNR and CDR2 is FQNEAQ in the germline V gene (reference sequence).

In this sample, this clone is medium-sized. This chain uses TRBV28 with TRBJ2-7; no firm D call. V lost 4 bases, J lost 3 bases, and 4 bases lay in between. The germline V gene has CDR1 MDHEN and CDR2 SYDVKM. This CDR3 comprises 11 residues. CDR3 sequence (DNA): TGTGCCAGCAGTTCCAACTACGAGCAGTACTTC. It encodes CASSSNYEQYF.

This clone has ten or more counts. The V gene is TRBV2, the J gene TRBJ2-5; no reliable D call. The CDR3 runs to 13 residues. V lost 7 bases and J lost 3, with 12 bases in between. The germline gives CDR1 SNHLY, CDR2 FYNNEI. CDR3 nucleotides: TGTGCCAGCAAACCTTACTTAGAAGAGACCCAGTACTTC. As protein: CASKPYLEETQYF.

The CDR3 spells CASSLAQPNQPQHF. CDR3 nucleotides: TGTGCCAGCAGCTTAGCACAGCCCAATCAGCCCCAGCATTTT. The chain combines TRBV7-2 with TRBJ1-5; D not certain. In germline, CDR1 is SGHTA, CDR2 FQGNSA. The CDR3 runs to 14 residues. V was trimmed by 0 bases and J by 3 bases, leaving 6 bases between them. The variable domain in full, completed from reference TRBV7-2 and TRBJ1-5, reads GAGVSQSPSNKVTEKGKDVELRCDPISGHTALYWYRQSLGQGLEFLIYFQGNSAPDKSGLPSDRFSAERTGGSVSTLTIQRTQQEDSAVYLCASSLAQPNQPQHFGDGTRLSIL.

This clone was seen many times. The chain carries TRBV20-1 and TRBJ2-6; D is ambiguous. The CDR3 contains 15 residues. V lost 6 bases and J 0 bases, leaving 12 bases between the germline ends. The germline V gene has CDR1 DFQATT and CDR2 SNEGSKA (reference sequence). The CDR3 loop is CSATDPSSGANVLTF. As DNA, the CDR3 is TGCAGTGCCACGGATCCCAGCTCTGGGGCCAACGTCCTGACTTTC.

This clone was detected many times. The chain couples TRBV9 to TRBJ2-1, with TRBD1 matching 7 bases. Germline CDR1 and CDR2: SGDLS and YYNGEE. The trim removed 4 bases at V and 6 bases at J, leaving 10 bases unmatched. The CDR3 totals 15 residues. CDR3 DNA: TGTGCCAGCAGCTATACCGGGACAGAGGTCAATGAGCAGTTCTTC. As protein: CASSYTGTEVNEQFF.